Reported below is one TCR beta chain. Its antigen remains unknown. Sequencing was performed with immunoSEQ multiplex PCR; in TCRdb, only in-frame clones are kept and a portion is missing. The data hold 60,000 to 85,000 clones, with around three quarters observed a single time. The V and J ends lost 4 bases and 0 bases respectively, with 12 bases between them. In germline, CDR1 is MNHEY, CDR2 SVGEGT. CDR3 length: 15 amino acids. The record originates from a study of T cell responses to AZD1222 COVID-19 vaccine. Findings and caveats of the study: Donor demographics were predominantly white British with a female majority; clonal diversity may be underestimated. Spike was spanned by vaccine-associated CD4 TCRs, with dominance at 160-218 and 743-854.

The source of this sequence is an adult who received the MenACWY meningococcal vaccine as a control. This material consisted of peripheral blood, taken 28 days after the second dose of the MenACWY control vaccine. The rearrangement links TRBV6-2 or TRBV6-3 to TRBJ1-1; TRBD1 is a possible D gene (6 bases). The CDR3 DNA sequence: TGTGCCAGCAGTTCCCTTACAGGGTTGAACACTGAAGCTTTCTTT. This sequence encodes CASSSLTGLNTEAFF.